These T cell receptor beta chains were read from a single sample in a study of cytomegalovirus exposure and HLA in healthy donors. Only in-frame clones appear in the TCRdb table, and some are missing; sequencing was by immunoSEQ multiplex PCR. Among 250,000 to 300,000 clones, approximately 86% were seen once, and the ten largest hold 0.95% to 1.1%. Sequenced material: PBMCs. All receptors derive from a woman under 30 in good health and CMV-seronegative. CDR3s include the opening cysteine and the closing phenylalanine or tryptophan. Each record gives: J gene, CDR3 length, D gene, clone size, V gene, CDR3 protein, CDR3 DNA. D genes are given only for firm matches. The size entry is marked missing in some rows and otherwise reads once, few, many or a size class.

J gene: TRBJ2-1
CDR3 length: 16
D gene: -
clone size: -
V gene: TRBV9
CDR3 protein: CASSVYAGPAYNEQFF
CDR3 DNA: TGTGCCAGCAGCGTTTATGCGGGTCCTGCCTACAATGAGCAGTTCTTC

J gene: TRBJ1-2
CDR3 length: 15
D gene: TRBD1
clone size: -
V gene: TRBV29-1
CDR3 protein: CSVVGPRTGFYGYTF
CDR3 DNA: TGCAGCGTTGTAGGGCCCCGGACAGGTTTTTATGGCTACACCTTC

J gene: TRBJ1-1
CDR3 length: 15
D gene: TRBD1
clone size: -
V gene: TRBV5-4
CDR3 protein: CASSLTGTVNTEAFF
CDR3 DNA: TGTGCCAGCAGCTTGACCGGGACAGTAAACACTGAAGCTTTCTTT

J gene: TRBJ1-2
CDR3 length: 15
D gene: TRBD1
clone size: -
V gene: TRBV2
CDR3 protein: CASRVGLDRVYGYTF
CDR3 DNA: TGTGCCAGCAGGGTTGGGTTGGACAGGGTCTATGGCTACACCTTC

J gene: TRBJ2-2
CDR3 length: 16
D gene: TRBD2
clone size: -
V gene: TRBV6-5
CDR3 protein: CASSYGLAGNTGELFF
CDR3 DNA: TGTGCCAGCAGTTATGGGCTAGCGGGGAACACCGGGGAGCTGTTTTTT

J gene: TRBJ1-5
CDR3 length: 16
D gene: TRBD1
clone size: -
V gene: TRBV7-2
CDR3 protein: CASSLDGTGYSQPQHF
CDR3 DNA: TGTGCCAGCAGCTTAGATGGGACAGGGTATAGTCAGCCCCAGCATTTT

J gene: TRBJ2-2
CDR3 length: 13
D gene: -
clone size: -
V gene: TRBV30
CDR3 protein: CAWSPNRAGELFF
CDR3 DNA: TGTGCCTGGAGTCCAAACAGGGCCGGGGAGCTGTTTTTT

J gene: TRBJ1-6
CDR3 length: 17
D gene: TRBD1
clone size: -
V gene: TRBV5-1
CDR3 protein: CASSLRGPGTLNSPLHF
CDR3 DNA: TGCGCCAGCAGCTTAAGGGGGCCAGGGACCCTTAATTCACCCCTCCACTTT

J gene: TRBJ2-1
CDR3 length: 15
D gene: TRBD2
clone size: -
V gene: TRBV28
CDR3 protein: CASRHQSGRGNEQFF
CDR3 DNA: TGTGCCAGCAGGCACCAGAGCGGGAGAGGCAATGAGCAGTTCTTC

J gene: TRBJ1-2
CDR3 length: 12
D gene: -
clone size: -
V gene: TRBV6-1
CDR3 protein: CASSDRYNSYTF
CDR3 DNA: TGTGCCAGCAGTGACAGGTATAACAGCTACACCTTC

J gene: TRBJ2-3
CDR3 length: 15
D gene: -
clone size: -
V gene: TRBV27
CDR3 protein: CASSLSERFRDTQYF
CDR3 DNA: TGTGCCAGCAGTTTAAGCGAGCGTTTTAGAGATACGCAGTATTTT

J gene: TRBJ2-7
CDR3 length: 16
D gene: -
clone size: -
V gene: TRBV6-5
CDR3 protein: CASSYSWASGSYEQYF
CDR3 DNA: TGTGCCAGCAGTTACTCGTGGGCAAGCGGTTCCTACGAGCAGTACTTC

J gene: TRBJ2-3
CDR3 length: 14
D gene: -
clone size: few
V gene: TRBV27
CDR3 protein: CASSLTRPTDTQYF
CDR3 DNA: TGTGCCAGCAGTTTGACTAGGCCCACAGATACGCAGTATTTT

J gene: TRBJ1-5
CDR3 length: 11
D gene: -
clone size: -
V gene: TRBV10-3
CDR3 protein: CAIGRAQPQHF
CDR3 DNA: TGTGCCATTGGCAGGGCTCAGCCCCAGCATTTT

J gene: TRBJ1-4
CDR3 length: 14
D gene: TRBD1
clone size: many
V gene: TRBV5-4
CDR3 protein: CASSLQGAVEKLFF
CDR3 DNA: TGTGCCAGCAGCTTACAGGGGGCAGTTGAAAAACTGTTTTTT

J gene: TRBJ2-3
CDR3 length: 16
D gene: TRBD2
clone size: -
V gene: TRBV6-4
CDR3 protein: CASSDSTSGGTDTQYF
CDR3 DNA: TGTGCCAGCAGTGACTCGACTAGCGGGGGCACAGATACGCAGTATTTT

J gene: TRBJ1-6
CDR3 length: 15
D gene: TRBD1
clone size: few
V gene: TRBV7-3
CDR3 protein: CASSPGTGWDSPLHF
CDR3 DNA: TGTGCCAGCAGCCCCGGGACAGGGTGGGATTCACCCCTCCACTTT

J gene: TRBJ1-1
CDR3 length: 13
D gene: -
clone size: -
V gene: TRBV6-1
CDR3 protein: CASSELIVTEAFF
CDR3 DNA: TGTGCCAGCAGTGAACTTATCGTGACTGAAGCTTTCTTT

J gene: TRBJ2-1
CDR3 length: 17
D gene: TRBD2
clone size: few
V gene: TRBV18
CDR3 protein: CASSLNGGRAAGNEQFF
CDR3 DNA: TGTGCCAGCTCACTGAATGGCGGGAGGGCCGCCGGCAATGAGCAGTTCTTC

J gene: TRBJ1-2
CDR3 length: 15
D gene: TRBD1
clone size: -
V gene: TRBV6-1
CDR3 protein: CASSSSGTVNYGYTF
CDR3 DNA: TGTGCCAGCAGTAGCTCCGGGACAGTTAACTATGGCTACACCTTC

J gene: TRBJ2-3
CDR3 length: 15
D gene: TRBD2
clone size: -
V gene: TRBV9
CDR3 protein: CASSGSGLARNTQYF
CDR3 DNA: TGTGCCAGCAGCGGATCTGGACTAGCGCGGAATACGCAGTATTTT

J gene: TRBJ2-2
CDR3 length: 14
D gene: -
clone size: -
V gene: TRBV18
CDR3 protein: CASSGPLNTGELFF
CDR3 DNA: TGTGCCAGCTCAGGCCCTTTGAACACCGGGGAGCTGTTTTTT

J gene: TRBJ1-4
CDR3 length: 14
D gene: -
clone size: -
V gene: TRBV11-3
CDR3 protein: CASSPKMASSQLFF
CDR3 DNA: TGTGCCAGCAGCCCAAAAATGGCCTCTTCGCAACTGTTTTTT

J gene: TRBJ1-2
CDR3 length: 11
D gene: -
clone size: -
V gene: TRBV7-2
CDR3 protein: CASRRDYGYTF
CDR3 DNA: TGTGCCAGCAGGCGTGACTATGGCTACACCTTC

J gene: TRBJ1-2
CDR3 length: 15
D gene: TRBD1
clone size: -
V gene: TRBV6-6
CDR3 protein: CASSYNTGTGSGYTF
CDR3 DNA: TGTGCCAGCAGTTACAATACCGGGACAGGGTCCGGCTACACCTTC